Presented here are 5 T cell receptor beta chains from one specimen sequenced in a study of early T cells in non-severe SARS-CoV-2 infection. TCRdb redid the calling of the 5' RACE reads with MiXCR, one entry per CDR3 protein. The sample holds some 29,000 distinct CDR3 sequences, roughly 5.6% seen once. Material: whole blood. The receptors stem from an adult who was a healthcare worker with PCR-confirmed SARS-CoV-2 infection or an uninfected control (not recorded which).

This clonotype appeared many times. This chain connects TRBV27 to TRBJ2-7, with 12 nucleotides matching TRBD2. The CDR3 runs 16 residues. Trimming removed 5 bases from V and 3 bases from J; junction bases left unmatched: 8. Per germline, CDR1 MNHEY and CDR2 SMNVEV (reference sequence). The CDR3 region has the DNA TGTGCCAGCAGTCAAGCTAGCGGGAGGGGTGTCTACGAGCAGTACTTC. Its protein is CASSQASGRGVYEQYF.

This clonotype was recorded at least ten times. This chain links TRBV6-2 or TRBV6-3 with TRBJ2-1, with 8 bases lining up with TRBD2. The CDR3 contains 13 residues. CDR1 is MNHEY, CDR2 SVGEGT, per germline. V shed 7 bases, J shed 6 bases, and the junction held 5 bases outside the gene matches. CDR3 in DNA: TGTGCCAGCAAGACACTAGCGGTCAATGAGCAGTTCTTC. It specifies CASKTLAVNEQFF.

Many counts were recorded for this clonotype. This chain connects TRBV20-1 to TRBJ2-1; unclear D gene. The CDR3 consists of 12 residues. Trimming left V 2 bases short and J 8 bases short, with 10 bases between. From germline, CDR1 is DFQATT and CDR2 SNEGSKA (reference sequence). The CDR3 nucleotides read TGCAGTGCTAGAAAGTCTGGATATGAGCAGTTCTTC. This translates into CSARKSGYEQFF.

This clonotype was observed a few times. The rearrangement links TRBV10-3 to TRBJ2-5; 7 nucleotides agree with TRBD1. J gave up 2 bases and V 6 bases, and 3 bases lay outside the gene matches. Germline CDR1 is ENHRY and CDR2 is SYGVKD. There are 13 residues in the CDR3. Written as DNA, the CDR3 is TGTGCCATCAGCTGGGGACAGCAAGAGACCCAGTACTTC. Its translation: CAISWGQQETQYF.

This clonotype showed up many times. The CDR3 loop is CASSSPGRGYPGYTF. The CDR3 nucleotides are TGTGCCAGCAGTTCCCCGGGGAGGGGGTATCCTGGCTACACCTTC. The J gene is TRBJ1-2, the V gene TRBV28, with a tentative D call TRBD1 (6 bases). Germline CDR1 MDHEN, CDR2 SYDVKM. The CDR3 is 15 amino acids. The V end lost 4 bases, the J end lost 7 bases, and 19 bases lay between the germline ends.